Listed below are T cell receptor beta chains from one sample, sequenced in a study of T cell repertoires in cytomegalovirus infection. Using its own MiXCR run on the reads, TCRdb lists one record per CDR3 protein. The sample records 97,000 or so distinct CDR3 sequences, 15% to 20% being singletons. The sample taken for sequencing was PBMCs. The receptors come from a human donor in good health (CMV status not recorded). Some clones in this sample may be carry-over from other donors' samples. The CDR3 runs from the conserved cysteine through the conserved F or W. Fields, in order: clone size, V gene, J gene, D gene, CDR3 DNA, CDR3 protein. D genes are given only for firm matches. The size of a clone is reported for some rows only, either as once, few or many, or as a class for expanded clones.

clone size: few
V gene: TRBV19
J gene: TRBJ2-1
D gene: TRBD2
CDR3 DNA: TGTGCCACCGGGGGGGCAGGGGAAGAGCAGTTCTTC
CDR3 protein: CATGGAGEEQFF

clone size: .
V gene: TRBV5-4
J gene: TRBJ1-2
D gene: .
CDR3 DNA: TGTGCCAGCAGCGGCGGGAATACTAACTATGGCTACACCTTC
CDR3 protein: CASSGGNTNYGYTF

clone size: many
V gene: TRBV4-1
J gene: TRBJ2-7
D gene: .
CDR3 DNA: TGCGCCAGCAGCCAAGATATTCGTGTAGGGAGCTCCTACGAGCAGTACTTC
CDR3 protein: CASSQDIRVGSSYEQYF

clone size: once
V gene: TRBV7-4
J gene: TRBJ2-7
D gene: TRBD2
CDR3 DNA: TGTGCCAGCAGCTTCGGGACTAACCTCTACGAGCAGTACTTC
CDR3 protein: CASSFGTNLYEQYF

clone size: .
V gene: TRBV7-2
J gene: TRBJ2-7
D gene: .
CDR3 DNA: TGTGCCAGCAGCTTAGGACCCGGGGATCAATACGAGCAGTACTTC
CDR3 protein: CASSLGPGDQYEQYF

clone size: many
V gene: TRBV7-2
J gene: TRBJ2-7
D gene: .
CDR3 DNA: TGTGCCAGCAGGGGAACCGGGTCCCGATACGAGCAGTACTTC
CDR3 protein: CASRGTGSRYEQYF

clone size: few
V gene: TRBV10-3
J gene: TRBJ2-3
D gene: .
CDR3 DNA: TGTGCCATCAGTGGACTAGACGCAGATACGCAGTATTTT
CDR3 protein: CAISGLDADTQYF

clone size: .
V gene: TRBV7-4
J gene: TRBJ1-5
D gene: .
CDR3 DNA: TGTGCCAGCAGCTTCGGGGTGAGGGGTAGCAATCAGCCCCAGCATTTT
CDR3 protein: CASSFGVRGSNQPQHF

clone size: few
V gene: TRBV7-2
J gene: TRBJ2-7
D gene: TRBD2
CDR3 DNA: TGTGCCAGCAGCTCACATCGGCTCTCGGGAGGCGAGCAGTACTTC
CDR3 protein: CASSSHRLSGGEQYF

clone size: many
V gene: TRBV7-2
J gene: TRBJ2-3
D gene: .
CDR3 DNA: TGTGCCAGCAGCTTGACACAGGGCGTCGCAGATACGCAGTATTTT
CDR3 protein: CASSLTQGVADTQYF

clone size: many
V gene: TRBV7-2
J gene: TRBJ1-2
D gene: TRBD1
CDR3 DNA: TGTGCCAGCAGCTTAGAGCAGGGGGCGTACTATGGCTACACCTTC
CDR3 protein: CASSLEQGAYYGYTF

clone size: many
V gene: TRBV7-2
J gene: TRBJ1-2
D gene: .
CDR3 DNA: TGTGCCAGCAGCCCTCGGGCAGCTAACTATGGCTACACCTTC
CDR3 protein: CASSPRAANYGYTF

clone size: .
V gene: TRBV12-3/TRBV12-4
J gene: TRBJ1-1
D gene: TRBD1
CDR3 DNA: TGTGCCAGCAGCCCGGGACAGGGGTTCAGGAACACTGAAGCTTTCTTT
CDR3 protein: CASSPGQGFRNTEAFF

clone size: .
V gene: TRBV20-1
J gene: TRBJ1-4
D gene: .
CDR3 DNA: TGCAGTGCTGCTACGGGAGTCACTAATGAAAAACTGTTTTTT
CDR3 protein: CSAATGVTNEKLFF

clone size: .
V gene: TRBV28
J gene: TRBJ2-7
D gene: TRBD2
CDR3 DNA: TGTGCCAGCATGTTGCGGGGGGACTACGAGCAGTACTTC
CDR3 protein: CASMLRGDYEQYF

clone size: many
V gene: TRBV7-2
J gene: TRBJ2-1
D gene: .
CDR3 DNA: TGTGCCAGCAGCTCCCCCTTGCTAACATACAATGAGCAGTTCTTC
CDR3 protein: CASSSPLLTYNEQFF

clone size: few
V gene: TRBV11-3
J gene: TRBJ2-5
D gene: .
CDR3 DNA: TGTGCCAGCAGCCCGGGGGCTAGCGGACAAGAGACCCAGTACTTC
CDR3 protein: CASSPGASGQETQYF

clone size: few
V gene: TRBV29-1
J gene: TRBJ2-7
D gene: .
CDR3 DNA: TGCAGCGTTGCGGTGCGGTCCTACGAGCAGTACTTC
CDR3 protein: CSVAVRSYEQYF

clone size: many
V gene: TRBV20-1
J gene: TRBJ1-1
D gene: .
CDR3 DNA: TGCAGTGCCCTTAGGAGGCGGGAAAATCAAGCTTTCTTT
CDR3 protein: CSALRRRENQAFF

clone size: many
V gene: TRBV20-1
J gene: TRBJ1-6
D gene: .
CDR3 DNA: TGCAGTGCTAGAGATGGTGGCTCCTATAATTCACCCCTCCACTTT
CDR3 protein: CSARDGGSYNSPLHF

clone size: .
V gene: TRBV5-1
J gene: TRBJ1-4
D gene: TRBD1
CDR3 DNA: TGCGCCAGCAGCGGCGGGACAGAGGATGAAAAACTGTTTTTT
CDR3 protein: CASSGGTEDEKLFF

clone size: many
V gene: TRBV7-2
J gene: TRBJ2-4
D gene: .
CDR3 DNA: TGTGCCAGCAGCGAAGGCGGTGGCATTCAGTACTTC
CDR3 protein: CASSEGGGIQYF

clone size: few
V gene: TRBV6-2/TRBV6-3
J gene: TRBJ2-1
D gene: TRBD1
CDR3 DNA: TGTGCCAGTACGAGCCAGACGGGGACAGGGGGCTTAAATGAGCAGTTCTTC
CDR3 protein: CASTSQTGTGGLNEQFF

clone size: .
V gene: TRBV19
J gene: TRBJ2-4
D gene: .
CDR3 DNA: TGTGCCAGTAGTATATCCTCTGGCAAAAACATTCAGTACTTC
CDR3 protein: CASSISSGKNIQYF

clone size: many
V gene: TRBV7-8
J gene: TRBJ1-2
D gene: .
CDR3 DNA: TGTGCCAGCAGCCCCTCGGGACTTGCTAACTATGGCTACACCTTC
CDR3 protein: CASSPSGLANYGYTF

clone size: many
V gene: TRBV7-9
J gene: TRBJ1-6
D gene: .
CDR3 DNA: TGTGCCAGCAGCCTCCAACCCGTGGAGTTTTCACCCCTCCACTTT
CDR3 protein: CASSLQPVEFSPLHF

clone size: few
V gene: TRBV28
J gene: TRBJ2-3
D gene: .
CDR3 DNA: TGTGCCAGCAGTCCTCTATACAGGGAGAACACAGATACGCAGTATTTT
CDR3 protein: CASSPLYRENTDTQYF

clone size: many
V gene: TRBV7-8
J gene: TRBJ1-5
D gene: .
CDR3 DNA: TGTGCCAGCAGCTTGCAGGGAATTTATCAGCCCCAGCATTTT
CDR3 protein: CASSLQGIYQPQHF

clone size: once
V gene: TRBV3-1
J gene: TRBJ1-1
D gene: .
CDR3 DNA: TGTGCCAGCAGCCCACGAATGAACAGGACAAGCACTGAAGCTTTCTTT
CDR3 protein: CASSPRMNRTSTEAFF

clone size: .
V gene: TRBV20-1
J gene: TRBJ1-6
D gene: .
CDR3 DNA: TGCAGTGCCCCGAGTGGATCTTGGGCGAATTCACCCCTCCACTTT
CDR3 protein: CSAPSGSWANSPLHF

clone size: .
V gene: TRBV19
J gene: TRBJ1-1
D gene: TRBD1
CDR3 DNA: TGTGCCAGTAGTATGGGAGGGACAGCCCCTCCTGAAGCTTTCTTT
CDR3 protein: CASSMGGTAPPEAFF

clone size: few
V gene: TRBV6-2/TRBV6-3
J gene: TRBJ2-5
D gene: .
CDR3 DNA: TGTGCCAGCAGTACCCCAAAGCGGACATTGGAGACCCAGTACTTC
CDR3 protein: CASSTPKRTLETQYF

clone size: many
V gene: TRBV24-1
J gene: TRBJ2-7
D gene: .
CDR3 DNA: TGTGCCACCAGTGATACAGGCGGGGACGAGCAGTACTTC
CDR3 protein: CATSDTGGDEQYF

clone size: many
V gene: TRBV7-2
J gene: TRBJ1-1
D gene: TRBD1
CDR3 DNA: TGTGCCAGCATCCCACAGGGGGGGCAATCCACTGAAGCTTTCTTT
CDR3 protein: CASIPQGGQSTEAFF

clone size: few
V gene: TRBV5-1
J gene: TRBJ1-4
D gene: .
CDR3 DNA: TGCGCCAGCAGCTTGAACCCGCCGGGACATAGTGAAAAACTGTTTTTT
CDR3 protein: CASSLNPPGHSEKLFF

clone size: .
V gene: TRBV30
J gene: TRBJ1-2
D gene: .
CDR3 DNA: TGTGCCTGGAGGGGGCAGGGAGCGGATGGCTACACCTTC
CDR3 protein: CAWRGQGADGYTF

clone size: many
V gene: TRBV7-2
J gene: TRBJ2-1
D gene: TRBD2
CDR3 DNA: TGTGCCAGCAGCTTAGAACTAGCGGGGGGGCCCCATGAGCAGTTCTTC
CDR3 protein: CASSLELAGGPHEQFF

clone size: few
V gene: TRBV7-9
J gene: TRBJ1-1
D gene: .
CDR3 DNA: TGTGCCAGCAGCCAAGGGGGTGAAGCTTTCTTT
CDR3 protein: CASSQGGEAFF

clone size: .
V gene: TRBV19
J gene: TRBJ2-7
D gene: .
CDR3 DNA: TGTGCCAGTAGTACACGGGCCAGTACCTACGAGCAGTACTTC
CDR3 protein: CASSTRASTYEQYF

clone size: many
V gene: TRBV10-3
J gene: TRBJ1-2
D gene: .
CDR3 DNA: TGTGCCATCAGTGAGTCGAAAGGGAACCTCTATGGCTACACCTTC
CDR3 protein: CAISESKGNLYGYTF

clone size: .
V gene: TRBV20-1
J gene: TRBJ1-2
D gene: .
CDR3 DNA: TGCAGTGCGGTTCGGGACGGGCCCAGAGGGGGCTACACCTTC
CDR3 protein: CSAVRDGPRGGYTF

clone size: .
V gene: TRBV6-4
J gene: TRBJ2-2
D gene: TRBD2
CDR3 DNA: TGTGCCAGCAGTGAGAGCGGGGGAACCACCGGGGAGCTGTTTTTT
CDR3 protein: CASSESGGTTGELFF

clone size: few
V gene: TRBV4-2
J gene: TRBJ2-2
D gene: .
CDR3 DNA: TGTGCCAGCAGCCCCCTCTCTAGCGCCAACACCGGGGAGCTGTTTTTT
CDR3 protein: CASSPLSSANTGELFF

clone size: many
V gene: TRBV7-2
J gene: TRBJ2-1
D gene: TRBD2
CDR3 DNA: TGTGCCAGCAGCTTAGAAACTAGCGGTAACAATGAGCAGTTCTTC
CDR3 protein: CASSLETSGNNEQFF

clone size: .
V gene: TRBV2
J gene: TRBJ2-7
D gene: .
CDR3 DNA: TGTGCCAGCAGTGAAGCTGGCCTCGAAGCCTACGAGCAGTACTTC
CDR3 protein: CASSEAGLEAYEQYF

clone size: .
V gene: TRBV9
J gene: TRBJ2-3
D gene: TRBD2
CDR3 DNA: TGTGCCAGCAGCGTCGGCTGGGGGGGATCAGATACGCAGTATTTT
CDR3 protein: CASSVGWGGSDTQYF

clone size: .
V gene: TRBV30
J gene: TRBJ2-5
D gene: .
CDR3 DNA: TGTGCCTGGAGTGTACAAGGAGTAGAGACCCAGTACTTC
CDR3 protein: CAWSVQGVETQYF